This T cell receptor beta chain came from a study of blood T cell repertoires in COVID-19. The overall study: COVID-19 samples, acute and convalescent, were from the United States, Italy and Spain. PBMCs, B-cell-depleted T cells, or T cells were the source of the cDNA or gDNA that made up the material.

In the authors' workflow: Amplification of reference gene primers provided the estimated nucleated cell counts. Only in-frame clones appear in the TCRdb table, and some are missing; sequencing was by immunoSEQ multiplex PCR. V and J calls and clone size are as listed in that table; D and trimming were resolved from the DNA. The top ten clones hold over 4.5% of a sample with approximately 150,000 clones, approximately 90% of them seen once. V was trimmed by 0 bases and J by 8 bases, leaving 11 bases between them. The CDR3 has 13 amino acids. Germline values: CDR1 SGHRS, CDR2 YFSETQ. The receptor was derived from a human donor in a cohort sampled during active COVID-19. Sequenced: peripheral blood. The rearrangement uses TRBV5-1 and TRBJ1-2; possible D gene TRBD1, 5 bases. CDR3 region: CASSLGQGEGYTF. The DNA for the CDR3 is TGCGCCAGCAGCTTGGGTCAGGGTGAGGGCTACACCTTC.